This T cell receptor (beta chain) was captured in a study of cytomegalovirus exposure and HLA in healthy donors (TCRdb year 2017). Background for the entire study: According to an earlier analysis of 587 of the donors, roughly 180 million T cells yielded roughly 100 million unique TCR beta sequences and about 300 Gb of sequence data. An early release covering 550 to 700 HLA-typed donors comprised 250 to 350 gigabases of sequencing data and approximately 80 million unique TCR sequences. Of the approximately 400 genotyped donors, 80% to 90% were placed in the genetic ancestry cluster associated with self-reported Caucasian donors. The study aimed to test whether cataloging public T cell receptors could reveal signatures of past pathogen exposure. The study used immunosequencing to profile the T cell repertoires of 666 subjects and linked those repertoires to cytomegalovirus serostatus. Along with the approximately 650-subject first cohort, a separate validation cohort of over 90 different subjects was used. The study combined high-throughput TCR immunosequencing, statistical association of individual TCRs with disease status, and machine learning to predict cytomegalovirus infection status. To study patterns of TCR occurrence, a later analysis re-analyzed previously published TCR beta repertoires from 550 to 800 donors and added high-resolution HLA genotyping. Rather than drawing on any new phenotypic data, the later analysis identified candidate immune exposures from TCR beta sequences and the way those sequences occurred across donors. An earlier analysis of approximately 580 of the donors used high-throughput TCR beta sequencing to judge whether each TCR beta V gene segment behaved as functional or pseudogenic. Alongside the repertoire data, information on donor age, sex, ethnicity and CMV serostatus was compiled. Genome-wide SNP genotypes for about 65% of the 666 donors were used in a later genetic analysis, which treated that subset as a discovery cohort. All discovery cohort repertoires had been generated using a single sequencing platform. Class I and class II HLA loci were covered by the typing at four-digit resolution. The number of typed donors differed by locus: about 629-640 for A, B, C, DRB1 and DQB1; 522 for DQA1; some 610 for DPA1; and roughly 470 for DPB1. Because of strong linkage in the cohort, five DR-DQ haplotypes were treated as single units for association and clustering. Across 300 to 400 genotyped donors of the cohort, an average of about 200,000 unique TCR beta nucleotide sequences per donor were sequenced, and approximately 19% of those sequences were non-productive. Points the paper makes about the study in general: Strong co-occurrence of HLA alleles, especially DR and DQ, made assigning TCR associations to individual alleles difficult. According to a later genetic analysis, donors in an Asian-associated ancestry cluster had fewer N-insertions in productive TCRs than the approximately 610-donor mean. Most TCR sequences were seen in very few donors, while some public TCRs were found in many individuals. The sequencing pipeline was judged likely to have produced a cluster of highly shared sequence variants as a technical artifact. The presence/absence analyses assumed that sequencing depth was roughly uniform across donors, and that assumption may not be true. The cohort was sequenced for TCR beta chains only, and without alpha or paired-chain data the features that could be detected were limited. In both the original and validation cohorts, the classifier was reported to diagnose cytomegalovirus status with high specificity and sensitivity. In the study, approximately 160 TCR beta chains were listed as associated with cytomegalovirus. According to the authors, the approach could potentially be generalized to other disease states and immunological phenotypes. Specific HLA alleles were associated with some 15,000 TCR beta sequences at a false discovery rate of 0.05 in a later analysis. In an earlier analysis of 587 of the donors, most TCR beta V segments appeared in productive rearrangements about 87% or about 30% of the time, broadly matching IMGT annotations. The only immune exposure information available for the cohort was CMV serostatus. The 87-base-pair reads could not distinguish some IMGT-functional V segments, including TRBV6-2 and TRBV6-3, so those segments were excluded. Correlated functional status among segregating V segments might reflect linkage disequilibrium, but an unknown experimental factor could not be ruled out. In a later analysis, most CMV-associated TCR beta chains were found to appear HLA-restricted, with HLA associations seemingly driven largely by CMV exposure. Because HLA typing was missing for some donors at each locus, association tests included only the typed subset. According to a later analysis, parvovirus B19, influenza, CMV and Epstein-Barr virus appeared linked to several top co-occurrence clusters. A few of the identified cytomegalovirus-associated TCR beta chains were confirmed in vitro to be specific for cytomegalovirus antigens. According to a later analysis, TCR association rates differed among HLA loci, with DRB1 alleles showing the most associated TCRs and HLA-C alleles showing the fewest. An association between a missense DCLRE1C variant and V-gene and J-gene trimming of TCR beta chains was found in a later genetic analysis and replicated in an independent cohort. A further reported finding was that TCR beta sequences accurately predicted the HLA-A and HLA-B alleles for most subjects in the first cohort. In a later analysis, HLA-associated TCR beta chains were found to be more clonally expanded and to have lower generation probabilities than equally common non-associated chains. Because counts were too low, roughly 16 rarely observed V segments, including chromosome 9 orphons, were excluded from the earlier analysis of several hundred of the donors.

The CDR3 numbers 14 residues from cysteine through phenylalanine. The kept DNA is CDR3 alone, 42 bases in frame from the first base. Per the germline V gene, SGHNT is the CDR1 and YENEEA is the CDR2. In total, approximately 690 healthy bone marrow donors made up the cohort. All cohort members were sampled while nominally healthy, although unrecorded immune exposures were likely present. The donor tested CMV seronegative, placing the donor among the approximately 400 seronegative members of the cohort. A peripheral blood sample was provided by each donor, and peripheral blood mononuclear cells were used for TCR beta sequencing. Genomic DNA extraction from the blood cell samples was performed with the Qiagen DNeasy Blood Extraction Kit. Libraries were built with the immunoSEQ multiplex PCR assay. For the multiplex PCR, a mixture combining 60 forward primers for TCR Vbeta segments and 13 reverse primers for TCR Jbeta segments was used. The CDR3 region of rearranged TCR beta genes was amplified from genomic DNA with a multiplex PCR assay. The amplified TCR beta libraries were sequenced on the Illumina HiSeq System as 87-base-pair reads. As for the authors' bioinformatics: A later analysis counted tens of millions of unique TCR beta chains across the 550 to 800 repertoires, and around 9.9 million of these chains were shared by at least two donors. To remove PCR and sequencing errors, raw reads were error-corrected and collapsed into unique sequences using a nearest-neighbor algorithm that merged closely related sequences. CDR3 sequences were aligned to IMGT reference sequences to assign V, D and J gene segments. For a sequence to be retained, a match of at least six nucleotides to both a V gene segment and a J gene segment was required. A rearrangement was called productive if the CDR3 had no stop codons and remained in frame with V and J, and every other rearrangement was called non-productive. Following IMGT convention, CDR3 was defined as the stretch from the second conserved V-encoded cysteine to the conserved J-encoded phenylalanine. The earlier analysis of roughly 590 of the donors excluded any sequence lacking an unambiguous match to a single V gene segment. In an earlier analysis of about 590 of the donors, a V segment was called functional when productive rearrangements were above 56.7%, and segregating when the standard deviation between donors exceeded 5%. A statistical classification framework was built to diagnose cytomegalovirus status from the catalog of TCR beta chain sequences. In a later analysis, TCR nucleotide sequences were compared against IMGT/GENE-DB human TR gene sequences so that V and J genes could be assigned. The TCRdist pipeline was used in a later analysis to assign CDR3 sequences and most-parsimonious VDJ recombination scenarios. In a later analysis, each TCR beta chain was defined by its CDR3 amino acid sequence together with its V-gene family, and reads without a unique V-gene family were excluded. In a later analysis, approximately 590 highly shared, low-generation-probability nucleotide sequences were removed to address suspected cross-contamination and a sequencing artifact. For each public chain, a later analysis derived a clonal expansion index from normalized ranks of inferred template counts within each repertoire. A later analysis computed generation probabilities with a VDJ recombination model fitted to out-of-frame rearrangements, and checked the results against IGoR. In a later analysis, TCR-TCR, TCR-HLA and TCR-CMV co-occurrence was scored with hypergeometric tests, and a repertoire-size bias correction was applied to TCR pairs. A later analysis estimated false discovery rates by permuting HLA or CMV assignments 20 times. In a later analysis, co-occurring TCRs were grouped using DBSCAN, with TCRdist sequence similarity added in when clustering inside HLA-allele-positive subsets. Repertoires with fewer than 30,000 or more than 120,000 public chains, plus five repertoires with anomalous nucleotide sharing, were excluded from co-occurrence clustering. Here the immuneACCESS table is served through TCRdb, limited to in-frame sequences with V and J called. Missing clones are a known gap in these copies; in checked studies unresolved V genes cover under half, and the rest lacks a known reason. V, J and clone size reflect that table, while D and trimming were determined from the DNA. The sample data list roughly 190,000 clones, and 73% of these were observed just once. Approximately 2% of the sample is held by the ten biggest clonotypes.

This clone turned up a few times. Its specific antigen is unknown. Its ends do not fully match the called genes, so a read error is possible. Within the sample, other DNA sequences also encode this same CDR3. Recombination linked TRBV11-3 to TRBJ2-3; a tentative D match to TRBD2 spans 5 bases. The origin of this receptor is a woman aged 25 to 45 in good health and CMV-seronegative. Sequencing was carried out using PBMCs. Here the CDR3 is given as CASSLGASTDTQYF. The nucleotides are TGTGCCAGCAGCTTAGGGGCTAGCACTGATACGCAGTATTTT.